This T cell receptor (beta chain) was captured in a study of shared clonotypes between healthy human individuals. Study in general: The donor group consisted of a couple of women and three men, aged 18 to 49.

With 9 bases clipped from V and 6 bases from J, the junction kept 14 bases outside the gene matches. The CDR3 runs to 16 residues. Germline-derived CDR1 and CDR2 are LNHDA and SQIVND (reference sequence). Healthy HIV-negative adults with no recent acute infections or vaccinations were recruited as donors. The donors, all of them Caucasian adults, lived in Nashville, Tennessee. Investigators spread the genomic DNA of each subset evenly over several immunoSEQ plates. Clones were sequenced by immunoSEQ multiplex PCR, and TCRdb holds only the in-frame ones, with some missing. The sample records a few hundred thousand clones, around 80% being singletons.

The receptor was derived from a middle-aged woman in good health. Some clones in this sample may be carry-over from other donors' samples. The rearrangement links TRBV19 to TRBJ2-1, with 10 bases fitting TRBD2. Sequencing input: PBMCs. CDR3 DNA sequence: TGTGCCAGAGTACCGACCATTAGCGGGAGGAGCAATGAGCAGTTCTTC. Its translation: CARVPTISGRSNEQFF.